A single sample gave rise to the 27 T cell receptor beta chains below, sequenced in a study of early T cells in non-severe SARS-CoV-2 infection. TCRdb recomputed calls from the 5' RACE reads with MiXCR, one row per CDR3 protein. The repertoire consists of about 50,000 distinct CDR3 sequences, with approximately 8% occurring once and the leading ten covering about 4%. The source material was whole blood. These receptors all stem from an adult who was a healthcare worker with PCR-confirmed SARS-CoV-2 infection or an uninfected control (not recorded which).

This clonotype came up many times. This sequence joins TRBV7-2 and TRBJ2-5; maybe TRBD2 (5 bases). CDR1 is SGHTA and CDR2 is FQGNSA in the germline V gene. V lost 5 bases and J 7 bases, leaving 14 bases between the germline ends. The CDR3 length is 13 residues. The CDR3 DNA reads TGTGCCAGCAGCATGGGAGTCACAGTGACCCAGTACTTC. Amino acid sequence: CASSMGVTVTQYF.

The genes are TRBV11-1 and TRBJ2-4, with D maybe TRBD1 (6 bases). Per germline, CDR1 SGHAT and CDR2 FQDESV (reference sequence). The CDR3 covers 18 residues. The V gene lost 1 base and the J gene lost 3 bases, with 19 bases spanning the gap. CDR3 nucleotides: TGTGCCAGCAGCTTAGTACGATCCGGACAGCCCCTCAAAAACATTCAGTACTTC. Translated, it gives CASSLVRSGQPLKNIQYF.

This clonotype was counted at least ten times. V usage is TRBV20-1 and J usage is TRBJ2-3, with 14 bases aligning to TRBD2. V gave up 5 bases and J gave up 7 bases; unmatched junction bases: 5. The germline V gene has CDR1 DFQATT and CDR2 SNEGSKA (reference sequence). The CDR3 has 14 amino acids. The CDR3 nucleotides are TGCAGTGCTTGGACTAGCGGGGGGTCCAATACGCAGTATTTT. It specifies CSAWTSGGSNTQYF.

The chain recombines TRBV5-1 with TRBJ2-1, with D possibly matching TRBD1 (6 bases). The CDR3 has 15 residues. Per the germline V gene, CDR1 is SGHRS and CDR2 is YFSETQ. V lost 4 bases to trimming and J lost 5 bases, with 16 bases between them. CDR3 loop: CASSAKQGQDNEQFF. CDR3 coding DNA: TGCGCCAGCAGCGCCAAACAGGGTCAGGACAATGAGCAGTTCTTC. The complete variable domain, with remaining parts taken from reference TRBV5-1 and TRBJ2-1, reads KAGVTQTPRYLIKTRGQQVTLSCSPISGHRSVSWYQQTPGQGLQFLFEYFSETQRNKGNFPGRFSGRQFSNSRSEMNVSTLELGDSALYLCASSAKQGQDNEQFFGPGTRLTVL.

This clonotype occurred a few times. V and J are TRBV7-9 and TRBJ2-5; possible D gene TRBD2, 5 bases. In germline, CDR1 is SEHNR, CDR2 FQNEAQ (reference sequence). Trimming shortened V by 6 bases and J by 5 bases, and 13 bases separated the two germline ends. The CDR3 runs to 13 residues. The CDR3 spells CASRQTPGETQYF. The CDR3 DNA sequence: TGTGCCAGCAGACAGACTCCGGGGGAGACCCAGTACTTC.

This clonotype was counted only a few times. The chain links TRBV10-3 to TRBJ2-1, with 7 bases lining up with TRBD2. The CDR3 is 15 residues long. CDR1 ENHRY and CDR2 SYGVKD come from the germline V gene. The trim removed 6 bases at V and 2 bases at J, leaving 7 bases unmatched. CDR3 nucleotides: TGTGCCATCAGGAGAGGGACTACCCCCTACAATGAGCAGTTCTTC. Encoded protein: CAIRRGTTPYNEQFF.

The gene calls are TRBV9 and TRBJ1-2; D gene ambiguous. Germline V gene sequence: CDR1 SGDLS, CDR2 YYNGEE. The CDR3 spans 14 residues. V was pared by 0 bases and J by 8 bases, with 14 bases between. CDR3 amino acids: CASSVGSPAMGYTF. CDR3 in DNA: TGTGCCAGCAGCGTAGGAAGCCCCGCTATGGGCTACACCTTC.

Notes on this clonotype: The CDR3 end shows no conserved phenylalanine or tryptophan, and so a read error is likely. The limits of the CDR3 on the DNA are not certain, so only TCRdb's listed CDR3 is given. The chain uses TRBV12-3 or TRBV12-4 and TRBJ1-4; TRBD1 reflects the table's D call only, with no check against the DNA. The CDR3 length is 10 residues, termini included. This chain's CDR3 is CASPAVTGVC.

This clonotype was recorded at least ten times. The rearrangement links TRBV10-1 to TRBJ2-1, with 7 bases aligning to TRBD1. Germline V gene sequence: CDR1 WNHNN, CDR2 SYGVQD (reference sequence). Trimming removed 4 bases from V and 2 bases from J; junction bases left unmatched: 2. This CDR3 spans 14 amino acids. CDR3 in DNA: TGCGCCAGCAGTGCCGGACAGGCCTACAATGAGCAGTTCTTC. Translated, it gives CASSAGQAYNEQFF.

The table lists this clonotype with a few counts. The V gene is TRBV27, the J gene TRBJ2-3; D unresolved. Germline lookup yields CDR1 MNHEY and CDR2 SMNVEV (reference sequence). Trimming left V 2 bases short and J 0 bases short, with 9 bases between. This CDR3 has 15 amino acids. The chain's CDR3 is CASSLRRPSTDTQYF. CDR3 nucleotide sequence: TGTGCCAGCAGTTTAAGGCGCCCTAGCACAGATACGCAGTATTTT.

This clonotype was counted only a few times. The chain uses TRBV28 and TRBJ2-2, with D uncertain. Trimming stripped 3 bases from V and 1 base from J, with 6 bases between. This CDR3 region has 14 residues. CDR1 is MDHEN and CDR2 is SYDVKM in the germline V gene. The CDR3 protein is CASSLMLNTGELFF. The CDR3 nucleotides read TGTGCCAGCAGTTTGATGCTGAACACCGGGGAGCTGTTTTTT.

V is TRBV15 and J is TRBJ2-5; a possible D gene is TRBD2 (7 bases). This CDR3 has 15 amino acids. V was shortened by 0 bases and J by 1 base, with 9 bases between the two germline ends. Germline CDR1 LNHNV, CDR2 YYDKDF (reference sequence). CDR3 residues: CATSRDRGGQETQYF. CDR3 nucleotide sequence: TGTGCCACCAGCAGAGATAGGGGGGGCCAAGAGACCCAGTACTTC. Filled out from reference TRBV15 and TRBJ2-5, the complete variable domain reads DAMVIQNPRYQVTQFGKPVTLSCSQTLNHNVMYWYQQKSSQAPKLLFHYYDKDFNNEADTPDNFQSRRPNTSFCFLDIRSPGLGDTAMYLCATSRDRGGQETQYFGPGTRLLVL.

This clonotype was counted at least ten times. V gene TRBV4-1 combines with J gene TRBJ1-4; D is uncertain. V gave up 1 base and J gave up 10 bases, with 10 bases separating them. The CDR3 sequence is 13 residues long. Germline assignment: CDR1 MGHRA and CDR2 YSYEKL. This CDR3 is CASSQVGGRKLFF. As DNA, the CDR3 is TGCGCCAGCAGCCAAGTGGGAGGGCGAAAACTGTTTTTT.

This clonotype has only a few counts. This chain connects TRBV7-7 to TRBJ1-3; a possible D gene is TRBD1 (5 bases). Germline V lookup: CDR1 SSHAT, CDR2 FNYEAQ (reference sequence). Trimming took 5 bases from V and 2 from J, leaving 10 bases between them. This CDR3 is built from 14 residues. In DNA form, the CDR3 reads TGTGCCAGCAGCCCGGGGGAGCCTGGAAACACCATATATTTT. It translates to CASSPGEPGNTIYF.

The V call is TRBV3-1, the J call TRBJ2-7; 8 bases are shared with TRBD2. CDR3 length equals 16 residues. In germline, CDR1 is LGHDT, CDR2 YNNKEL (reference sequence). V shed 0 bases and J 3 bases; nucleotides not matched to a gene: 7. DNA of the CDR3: TGTGCCAGCAGCCAAGAGATGATAGCGGGGAACTACGAGCAGTACTTC. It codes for CASSQEMIAGNYEQYF.

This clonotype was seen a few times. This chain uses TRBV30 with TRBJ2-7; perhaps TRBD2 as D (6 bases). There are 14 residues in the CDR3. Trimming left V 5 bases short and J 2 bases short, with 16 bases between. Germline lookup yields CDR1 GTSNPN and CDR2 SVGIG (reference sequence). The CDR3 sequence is CAWYIGTPTYEQYF. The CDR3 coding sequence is TGTGCCTGGTACATCGGGACTCCAACCTACGAGCAGTACTTC.

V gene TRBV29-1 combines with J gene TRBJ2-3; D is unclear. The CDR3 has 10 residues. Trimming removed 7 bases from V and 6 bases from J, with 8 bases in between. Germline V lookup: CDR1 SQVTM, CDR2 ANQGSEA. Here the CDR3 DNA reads TGCAGCGCCGAGATGGATACGCAGTATTTT. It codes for CSAEMDTQYF.

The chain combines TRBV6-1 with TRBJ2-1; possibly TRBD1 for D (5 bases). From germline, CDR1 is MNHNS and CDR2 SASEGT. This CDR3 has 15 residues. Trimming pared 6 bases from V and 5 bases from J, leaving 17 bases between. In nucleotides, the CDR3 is TGTGCCAGCAGACACCCGGTAACAGGAGACAATGAGCAGTTCTTC. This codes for CASRHPVTGDNEQFF.

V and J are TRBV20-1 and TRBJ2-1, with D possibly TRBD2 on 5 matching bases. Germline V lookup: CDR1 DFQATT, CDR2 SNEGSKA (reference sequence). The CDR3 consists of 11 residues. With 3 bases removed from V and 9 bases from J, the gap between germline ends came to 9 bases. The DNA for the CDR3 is TGCAGTGCTAGGGGAGATTTTGAGCAGTTCTTC. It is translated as CSARGDFEQFF.

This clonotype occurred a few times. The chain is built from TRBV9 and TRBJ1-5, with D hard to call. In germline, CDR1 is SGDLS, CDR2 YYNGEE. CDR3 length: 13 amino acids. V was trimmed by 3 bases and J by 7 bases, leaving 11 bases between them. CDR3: CASSAFNGQPQHF. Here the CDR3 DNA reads TGTGCCAGCAGCGCCTTTAATGGCCAGCCCCAGCATTTT. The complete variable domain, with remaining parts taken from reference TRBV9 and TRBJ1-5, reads DSGVTQTPKHLITATGQRVTLRCSPRSGDLSVYWYQQSLDQGLQFLIQYYNGEERAKGNILERFSAQQFPDLHSELNLSSLELGDSALYFCASSAFNGQPQHFGDGTRLSIL.

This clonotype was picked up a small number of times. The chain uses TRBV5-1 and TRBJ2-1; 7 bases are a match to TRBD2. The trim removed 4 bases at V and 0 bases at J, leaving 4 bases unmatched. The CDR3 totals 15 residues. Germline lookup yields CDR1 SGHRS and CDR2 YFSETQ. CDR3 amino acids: CASSPIAGSYNEQFF. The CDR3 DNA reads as TGCGCCAGCAGCCCCATAGCGGGCTCCTACAATGAGCAGTTCTTC. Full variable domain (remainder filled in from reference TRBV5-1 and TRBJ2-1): KAGVTQTPRYLIKTRGQQVTLSCSPISGHRSVSWYQQTPGQGLQFLFEYFSETQRNKGNFPGRFSGRQFSNSRSEMNVSTLELGDSALYLCASSPIAGSYNEQFFGPGTRLTVL.

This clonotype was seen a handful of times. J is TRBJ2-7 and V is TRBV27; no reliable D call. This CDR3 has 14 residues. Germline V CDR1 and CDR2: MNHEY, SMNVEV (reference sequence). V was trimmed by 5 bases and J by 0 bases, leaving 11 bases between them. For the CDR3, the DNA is TGTGCCAGCAGTCCCCTCACAGCCTCCTACGAGCAGTACTTC. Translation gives CASSPLTASYEQYF.

The CDR3 loop is CASSDTPDGRDTQYF. DNA for the CDR3: TGTGCCAGCAGTGACACCCCGGACGGACGAGATACGCAGTATTTT. The genes are TRBV6-4 and TRBJ2-3; no definite D call. Germline V gene lookup returns CDR1 MRHNA and CDR2 SNTAGT. The CDR3 extends over 15 amino acids. Between the trimmed V and J ends, which lost 2 bases and 5 bases, there was a span of 14 bases.

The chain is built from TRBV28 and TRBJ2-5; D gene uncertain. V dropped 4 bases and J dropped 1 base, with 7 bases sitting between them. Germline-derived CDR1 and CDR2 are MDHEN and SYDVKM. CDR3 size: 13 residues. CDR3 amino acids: CASSYPRQETQYF. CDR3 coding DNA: TGTGCCAGCAGTTACCCACGCCAAGAGACCCAGTACTTC.

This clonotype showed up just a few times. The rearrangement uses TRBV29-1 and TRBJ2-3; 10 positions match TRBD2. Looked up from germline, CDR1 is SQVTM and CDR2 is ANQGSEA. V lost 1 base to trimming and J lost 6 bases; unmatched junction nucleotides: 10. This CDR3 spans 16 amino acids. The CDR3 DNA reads TGCAGCGTTGAAGGAGCAGCGGGAGGGCCTTGGGATACGCAGTATTTT. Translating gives CSVEGAAGGPWDTQYF.

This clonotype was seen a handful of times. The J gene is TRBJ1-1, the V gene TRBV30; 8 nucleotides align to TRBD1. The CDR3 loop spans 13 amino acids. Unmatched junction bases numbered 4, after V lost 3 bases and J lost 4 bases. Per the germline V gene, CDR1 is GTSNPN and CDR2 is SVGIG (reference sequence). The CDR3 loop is CAWSDQGATEAFF. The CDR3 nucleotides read TGTGCCTGGAGCGACCAGGGGGCCACTGAAGCTTTCTTT.

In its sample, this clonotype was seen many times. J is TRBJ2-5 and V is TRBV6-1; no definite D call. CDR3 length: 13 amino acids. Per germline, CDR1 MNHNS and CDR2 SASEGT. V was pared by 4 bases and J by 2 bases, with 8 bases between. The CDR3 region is CASSVRAQETQYF. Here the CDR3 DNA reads TGTGCCAGCAGTGTTCGTGCTCAAGAGACCCAGTACTTC.